This T cell receptor (beta chain) was identified during a study of blood T cell repertoires in COVID-19. Study overall: Acute-phase and convalescent COVID-19 samples originated in the United States, Italy and Spain. PBMCs, B-cell-depleted T cells, or T cells provided the cDNA or gDNA that made up the material.

In the source study's methods: Amplified reference gene primers provided the basis for estimating nucleated cell counts. The table came from immunoSEQ multiplex PCR; TCRdb's copy has only in-frame clones and leaves some out. From that table come the V and J calls and clone size; the DNA was used to work out D and trimming. The data show fewer than 40,000 clones, nearly 90% seen once. The germline gives CDR1 SQVTM, CDR2 ANQGSEA. Trimming removed 4 bases from V and 10 bases from J, with 19 bases in between. The CDR3 runs to 14 residues. What was sequenced was peripheral blood. This chain links TRBV29-1 with TRBJ1-4, with a weak D call TRBD1 (5 bases). The TCR sequence derives from an elderly man with acute or convalescent COVID-19. The chain's CDR3 is CSVGGDRQYGKLFF. The CDR3, as DNA: TGCAGCGTTGGCGGGGACCGACAGTACGGAAAACTGTTTTTT. Full variable domain (missing parts from reference TRBV29-1 and TRBJ1-4): SAVISQKPSRDICQRGTSLTIQCQVDSQVTMMFWYRQQPGQSLTLIATANQGSEATYESGFVIDKFPISRPNLTFSTLTVSNMSPEDSSIYLCSVGGDRQYGKLFFGSGTQLSVL.